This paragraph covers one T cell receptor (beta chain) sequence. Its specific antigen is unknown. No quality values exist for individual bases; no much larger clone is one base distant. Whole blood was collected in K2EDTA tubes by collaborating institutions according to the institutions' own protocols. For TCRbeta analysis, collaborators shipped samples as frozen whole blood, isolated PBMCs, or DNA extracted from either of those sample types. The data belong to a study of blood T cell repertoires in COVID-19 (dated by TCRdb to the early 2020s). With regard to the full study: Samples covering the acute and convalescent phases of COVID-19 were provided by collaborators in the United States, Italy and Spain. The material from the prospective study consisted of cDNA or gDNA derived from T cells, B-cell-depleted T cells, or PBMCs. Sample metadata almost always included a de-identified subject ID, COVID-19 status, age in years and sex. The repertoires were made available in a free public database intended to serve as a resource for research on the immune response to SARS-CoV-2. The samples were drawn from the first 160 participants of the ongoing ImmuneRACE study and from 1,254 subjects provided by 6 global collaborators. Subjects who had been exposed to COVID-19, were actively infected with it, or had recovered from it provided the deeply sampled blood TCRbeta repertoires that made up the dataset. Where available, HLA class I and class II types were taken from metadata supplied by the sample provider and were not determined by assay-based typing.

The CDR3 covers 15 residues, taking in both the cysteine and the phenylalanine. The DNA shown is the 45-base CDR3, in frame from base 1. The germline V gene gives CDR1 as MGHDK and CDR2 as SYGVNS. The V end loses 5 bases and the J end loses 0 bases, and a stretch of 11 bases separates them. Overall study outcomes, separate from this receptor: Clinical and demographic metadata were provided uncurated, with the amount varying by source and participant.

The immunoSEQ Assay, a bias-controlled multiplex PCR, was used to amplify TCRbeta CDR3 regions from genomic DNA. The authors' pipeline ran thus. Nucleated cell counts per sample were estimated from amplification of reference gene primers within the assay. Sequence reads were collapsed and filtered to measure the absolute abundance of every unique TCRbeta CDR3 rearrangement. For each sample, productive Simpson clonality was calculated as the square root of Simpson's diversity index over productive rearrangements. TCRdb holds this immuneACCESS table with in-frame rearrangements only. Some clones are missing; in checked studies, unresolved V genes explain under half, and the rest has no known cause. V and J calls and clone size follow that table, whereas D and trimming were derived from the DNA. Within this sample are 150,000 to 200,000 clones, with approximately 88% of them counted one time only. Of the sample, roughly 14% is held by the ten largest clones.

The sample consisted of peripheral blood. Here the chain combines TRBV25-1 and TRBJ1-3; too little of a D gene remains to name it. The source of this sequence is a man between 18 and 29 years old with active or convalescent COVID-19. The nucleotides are TGTGCCAGCAGTACTTCCGGGAACTCTGGAAACACCATATATTTT. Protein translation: CASSTSGNSGNTIYF.